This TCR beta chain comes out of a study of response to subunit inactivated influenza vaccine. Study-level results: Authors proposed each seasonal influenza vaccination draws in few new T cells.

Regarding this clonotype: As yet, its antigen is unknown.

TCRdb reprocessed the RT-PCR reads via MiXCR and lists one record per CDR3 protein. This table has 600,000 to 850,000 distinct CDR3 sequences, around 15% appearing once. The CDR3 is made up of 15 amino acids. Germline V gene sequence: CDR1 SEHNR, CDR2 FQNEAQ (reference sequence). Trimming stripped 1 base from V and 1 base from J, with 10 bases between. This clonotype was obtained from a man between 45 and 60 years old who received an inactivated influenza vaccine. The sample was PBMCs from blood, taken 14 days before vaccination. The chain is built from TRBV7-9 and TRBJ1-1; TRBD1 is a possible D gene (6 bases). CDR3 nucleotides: TGTGCCAGCAGCTTAGACAGGGTGAGGAACACTGAAGCTTTCTTT. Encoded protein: CASSLDRVRNTEAFF.